The sequence of this T cell receptor (beta chain) was determined in a study of blood T cells in healthy people across ages. Overall study results and limits: Compared with aged donors, long-lived donors showed fewer expanded clones, suggesting selection.

This clonotype was observed a handful of times. Its target is unknown. The CDR3 runs to 18 residues. V dropped 7 bases and J dropped 4; count of bases not matched to a gene: 18. It was with a sample-barcoded 5' primer and a J-beta primer mix that a second PCR of roughly 7 to 11 cycles was run. Sequencing yielded, for each sample, at least 3 million paired-end reads carrying CDR3. In TCRdb, the 5' RACE reads were re-called with MiXCR into one record per CDR3 protein. Here the sample spans around 1,600,000 distinct CDR3 sequences, 40% to 45% being singletons. Sequenced input: blood. This chain links TRBV12-3 or TRBV12-4 with TRBJ2-1; TRBD2 agrees at 8 bases. The TCR originated in a young woman in good health. This CDR3 reads CASNNDRLTSGEYNEQFF. CDR3 in DNA: TGTGCCAGCAATAACGATCGGCTAACTAGCGGAGAATACAATGAGCAGTTCTTC.